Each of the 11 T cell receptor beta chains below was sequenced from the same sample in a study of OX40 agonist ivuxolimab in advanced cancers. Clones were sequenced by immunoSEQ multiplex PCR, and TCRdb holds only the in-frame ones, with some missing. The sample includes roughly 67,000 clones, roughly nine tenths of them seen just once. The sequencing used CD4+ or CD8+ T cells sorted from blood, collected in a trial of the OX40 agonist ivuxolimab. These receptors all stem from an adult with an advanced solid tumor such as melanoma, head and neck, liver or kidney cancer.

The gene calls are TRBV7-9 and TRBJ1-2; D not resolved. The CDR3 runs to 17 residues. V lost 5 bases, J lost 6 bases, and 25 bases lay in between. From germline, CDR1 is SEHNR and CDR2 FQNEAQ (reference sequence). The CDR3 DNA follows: TGTGCCAGCAGCCCCCGACCTAGCCGTACGGGATTGGATGGCTACACCTTC. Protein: CASSPRPSRTGLDGYTF.

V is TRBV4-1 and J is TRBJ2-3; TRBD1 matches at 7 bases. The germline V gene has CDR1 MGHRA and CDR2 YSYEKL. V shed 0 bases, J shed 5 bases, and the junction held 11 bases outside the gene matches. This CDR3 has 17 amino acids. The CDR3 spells CASSQDLVKGAKDTQYF. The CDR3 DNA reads TGCGCCAGCAGCCAAGATCTAGTAAAGGGGGCTAAAGATACGCAGTATTTT.

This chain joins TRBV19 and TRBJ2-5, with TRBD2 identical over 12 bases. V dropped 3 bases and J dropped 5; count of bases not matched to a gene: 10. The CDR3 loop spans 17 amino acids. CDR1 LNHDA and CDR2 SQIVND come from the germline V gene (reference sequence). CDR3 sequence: CASSIRTSGVMKETQYF. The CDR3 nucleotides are TGTGCCAGTAGTATCCGGACTAGCGGGGTTATGAAGGAGACCCAGTACTTC. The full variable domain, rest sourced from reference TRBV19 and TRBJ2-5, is DGGITQSPKYLFRKEGQNVTLSCEQNLNHDAMYWYRQDPGQGLRLIYYSQIVNDFQKGDIAEGYSVSREKKESFPLTVTSAQKNPTAFYLCASSIRTSGVMKETQYFGPGTRLLVL.

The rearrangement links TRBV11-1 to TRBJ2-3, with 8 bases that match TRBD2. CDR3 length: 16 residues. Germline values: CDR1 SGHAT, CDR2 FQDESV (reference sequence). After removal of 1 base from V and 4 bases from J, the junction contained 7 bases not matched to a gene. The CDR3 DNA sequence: TGTGCCAGCAGCTTAGGGCCGGGACTAGGACCAGATACGCAGTATTTT. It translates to CASSLGPGLGPDTQYF.

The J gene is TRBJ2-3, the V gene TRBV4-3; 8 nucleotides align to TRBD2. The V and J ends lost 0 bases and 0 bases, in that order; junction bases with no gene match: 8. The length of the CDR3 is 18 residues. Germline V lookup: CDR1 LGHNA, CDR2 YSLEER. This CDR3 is CASSQEVTGGSSTDTQYF. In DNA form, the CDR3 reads TGCGCCAGCAGCCAAGAGGTGACGGGGGGGTCAAGCACAGATACGCAGTATTTT.

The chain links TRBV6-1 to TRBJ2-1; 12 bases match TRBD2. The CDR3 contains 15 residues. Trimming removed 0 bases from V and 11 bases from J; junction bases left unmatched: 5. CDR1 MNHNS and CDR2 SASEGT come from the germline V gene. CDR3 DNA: TGTGCCAGCAGTGAAGCCGCTAGCGGGAGGGCCAAGCAGTTCTTC. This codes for CASSEAASGRAKQFF.

The CDR3 DNA reads TGTGCCAGCAGCTTATCGCTTAATTACTTCTCTGGAAACACCATATATTTT. This codes for CASSLSLNYFSGNTIYF. The chain uses TRBV13 and TRBJ1-3, with D hard to call. There are 17 residues in the CDR3. Trimming removed 2 bases at V and 0 bases at J, with 14 bases between. CDR1 and CDR2 (germline): PRHDT, FYEKMQ (reference sequence).

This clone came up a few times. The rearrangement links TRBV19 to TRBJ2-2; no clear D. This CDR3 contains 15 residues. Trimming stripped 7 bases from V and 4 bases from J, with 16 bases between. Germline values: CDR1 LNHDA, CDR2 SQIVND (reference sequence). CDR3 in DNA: TGTGCCAGTACCCCAGGCGGATTAGGCACCGGGGAGCTGTTTTTT. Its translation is CASTPGGLGTGELFF. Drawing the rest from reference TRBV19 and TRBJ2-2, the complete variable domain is DGGITQSPKYLFRKEGQNVTLSCEQNLNHDAMYWYRQDPGQGLRLIYYSQIVNDFQKGDIAEGYSVSREKKESFPLTVTSAQKNPTAFYLCASTPGGLGTGELFFGEGSRLTVL.

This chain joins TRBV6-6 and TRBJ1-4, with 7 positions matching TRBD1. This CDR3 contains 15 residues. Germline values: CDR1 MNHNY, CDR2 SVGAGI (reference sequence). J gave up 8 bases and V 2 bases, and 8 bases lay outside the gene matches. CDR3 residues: CASSYPRQGGEKLFF. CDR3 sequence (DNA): TGTGCCAGCAGTTACCCTCGACAGGGAGGGGAAAAACTGTTTTTT.

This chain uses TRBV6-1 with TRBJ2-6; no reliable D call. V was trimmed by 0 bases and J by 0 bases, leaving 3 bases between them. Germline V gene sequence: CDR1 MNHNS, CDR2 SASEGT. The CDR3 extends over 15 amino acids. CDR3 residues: CASSEASSGANVLTF. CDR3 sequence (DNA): TGTGCCAGCAGTGAAGCTAGCTCTGGGGCCAACGTCCTGACTTTC.

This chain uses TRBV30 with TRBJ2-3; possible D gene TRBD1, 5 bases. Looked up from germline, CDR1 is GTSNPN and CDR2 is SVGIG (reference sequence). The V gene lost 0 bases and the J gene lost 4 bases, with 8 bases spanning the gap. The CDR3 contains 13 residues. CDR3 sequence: CAWSVGEADTQYF. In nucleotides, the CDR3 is TGTGCCTGGAGTGTAGGGGAAGCAGATACGCAGTATTTT.